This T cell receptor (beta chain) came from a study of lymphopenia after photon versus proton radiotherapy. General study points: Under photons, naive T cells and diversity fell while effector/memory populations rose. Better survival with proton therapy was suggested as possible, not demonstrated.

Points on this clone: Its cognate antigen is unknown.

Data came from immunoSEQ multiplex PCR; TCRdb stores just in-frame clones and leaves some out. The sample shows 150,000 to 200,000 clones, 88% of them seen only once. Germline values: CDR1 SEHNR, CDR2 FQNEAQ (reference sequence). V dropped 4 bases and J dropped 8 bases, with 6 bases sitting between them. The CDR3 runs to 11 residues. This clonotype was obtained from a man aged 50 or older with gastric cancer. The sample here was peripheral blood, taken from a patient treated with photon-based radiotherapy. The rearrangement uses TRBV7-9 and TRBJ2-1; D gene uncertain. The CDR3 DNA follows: TGTGCCAGCAGCTCTAACGATGAGCAGTTCTTC. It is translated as CASSSNDEQFF.